The 29 T cell receptor beta chains listed next were all sequenced from one sample in a study of beta chain features in type 1 diabetes. Findings and caveats of the study: Across all four CD4+ subsets, people with type 1 diabetes showed modestly shorter TCRB CDR3s.

Every isolated RNA sample was fully reverse transcribed, so sequencing captured expressed TCRB transcripts. Sequenced by immunoSEQ multiplex PCR; TCRdb stores in-frame clones only, minus some. The sample has about 53,000 clones; under 60% are singletons. Their specific antigens are unknown. Sequencing was performed on Tregs from blood. The receptor source for this set is a woman aged 40 to 50 with type 1 diabetes.

The chain recombines TRBV5-6 with TRBJ1-2, with 8 bases that match TRBD1. The V gene's germline CDR1 is SGHDT and CDR2 YYEEEE. Trimming at V came to 2 bases and at J to 7 bases, leaving 1 base not matched to a gene. This CDR3 comprises 12 residues. The CDR3 DNA sequence: TGTGCCAGCAGCTTTGGGACAGGTGGCTACACCTTC. Translating it yields CASSFGTGGYTF.

This clone was seen a handful of times. Here the CDR3 reads CASSQGLGSFYEQYF. Written as DNA, the CDR3 is TGTGCCAGCAGCCAAGGGCTGGGCAGCTTCTACGAGCAGTACTTC. V gene TRBV14 combines with J gene TRBJ2-7; D is unclear. Germline assignment: CDR1 SGHDN and CDR2 FVKESK. This CDR3 has 15 residues. Trimming took off 1 base at V and 3 bases at J, with 13 bases between the two ends.

The rearrangement uses TRBV19 and TRBJ2-7, with 7 bases lining up with TRBD2. The CDR3 spans 11 residues. V shed 6 bases, J shed 6 bases, and the junction held 2 bases outside the gene matches. CDR1 is LNHDA, CDR2 SQIVND, per germline (reference sequence). The CDR3 is CASSRGVEQYF. The CDR3 DNA sequence: TGTGCCAGTAGCCGGGGGGTCGAGCAGTACTTC. Variable domain in full (rest from reference TRBV19 and TRBJ2-7): DGGITQSPKYLFRKEGQNVTLSCEQNLNHDAMYWYRQDPGQGLRLIYYSQIVNDFQKGDIAEGYSVSREKKESFPLTVTSAQKNPTAFYLCASSRGVEQYFGPGTRLTVT.

This sequence joins TRBV7-2 and TRBJ2-1; D not certain. The V gene lost 1 base and the J gene lost 6 bases, with 7 bases spanning the gap. Germline V lookup: CDR1 SGHTA, CDR2 FQGNSA. CDR3 length: 13 residues. CDR3 DNA: TGTGCCAGCAGCTTAGTCTCTCCCAATGAGCAGTTCTTC. Translated: CASSLVSPNEQFF.

This clone was seen a few times. The V gene is TRBV7-3, the J gene TRBJ1-2; perhaps TRBD1 as D (5 bases). CDR3 length: 13 residues. Germline CDR1 and CDR2: SGHTA and FQGTGA. Trimming removed 3 bases at V and 8 bases at J, with 13 bases between. The CDR3: CASSLGWGEGYTF. CDR3 nucleotide sequence: TGTGCCAGCAGCTTGGGGTGGGGGGAAGGCTACACCTTC. Full variable domain (missing parts from reference TRBV7-3 and TRBJ1-2): GAGVSQTPSNKVTEKGKYVELRCDPISGHTALYWYRQSLGQGPEFLIYFQGTGAADDSGLPNDRFFAVRPEGSVSTLKIQRTERGDSAVYLCASSLGWGEGYTFGSGTRLTVV.

This clone has a handful of counts. The chain links TRBV5-5 to TRBJ1-2; 8 bases align to TRBD1. After removal of 5 bases from V and 4 bases from J, the junction contained 7 bases not matched to a gene. The CDR3 has 14 residues. CDR1 SGHKS and CDR2 YYEKEE come from the germline V gene (reference sequence). CDR3 coding DNA: TGTGCCAGCAGTCGACAGGGGCAAGCCTATGGCTACACCTTC. Amino acids: CASSRQGQAYGYTF. The full variable domain, in which reference TRBV5-5 and TRBJ1-2 provide the parts outside the CDR3, is DAGVTQSPTHLIKTRGQQVTLRCSPISGHKSVSWYQQVLGQGPQFIFQYYEKEERGRGNFPDRFSARQFPNYSSELNVNALLLGDSALYLCASSRQGQAYGYTFGSGTRLTVV.

This chain uses TRBV5-6 with TRBJ1-2, with 8 bases fitting TRBD1. From germline, CDR1 is SGHDT and CDR2 YYEEEE. The CDR3 is made up of 14 amino acids. Germline trimming cut 5 bases from V and 4 bases from J; bases unmatched to any gene: 7. The CDR3 loop reads CASSRQGQAYGYTF. DNA for the CDR3: TGTGCCAGCAGTCGACAGGGGCAAGCCTATGGCTACACCTTC.

The CDR3 bases are TGTGCCAGCAGTTCCGGACAGGGATTAGCGGGAGTAGGGGCAGATACGCAGTATTTT. It translates to CASSSGQGLAGVGADTQYF. The chain couples TRBV27 to TRBJ2-3; weak D call: TRBD2 (9 bases). The ends were cut back, 4 bases at V and 4 bases at J, with 27 bases in the middle. Germline lookup yields CDR1 MNHEY and CDR2 SMNVEV (reference sequence). This CDR3 region has 19 residues.

V is TRBV6-5 and J is TRBJ2-3, with unresolved D. Germline V gene lookup returns CDR1 MNHEY and CDR2 SVGAGI. The length of the CDR3 is 13 residues. V was trimmed by 2 bases and J by 6 bases, leaving 9 bases between them. The CDR3: CASSYGPTDTQYF. DNA of the CDR3: TGTGCCAGCAGTTACGGTCCTACGGATACGCAGTATTTT.

The chain links TRBV9 to TRBJ2-1, with a possible D match to TRBD2 (5 bases). Per the germline V gene, CDR1 is SGDLS and CDR2 is YYNGEE. This CDR3 contains 15 residues. V gave up 1 base and J gave up 3 bases, with 11 bases separating them. CDR3 amino acids: CASSVTGLLYNEQFF. In nucleotides, the CDR3 is TGTGCCAGCAGCGTAACCGGACTCCTCTACAATGAGCAGTTCTTC.

A note on this clone: A much larger clonotype is one base distant, so this may be a read error. The chain links TRBV27 to TRBJ2-1; 15 bases fit TRBD2. This CDR3 is 14 amino acids long. The V segment lost 5 bases and the J segment 9 bases; nucleotides outside the gene matches: 2. Germline V lookup: CDR1 MNHEY, CDR2 SMNVEV (reference sequence). CDR3 region: CASSPGLAGGEQFF. CDR3 nucleotide sequence: TGTGCCAGCAGTCCGGGACTAGCGGGAGGTGAGCAGTTCTTC.

There are a few counts of this clone. The V call is TRBV7-2, the J call TRBJ2-5; tentatively, D is TRBD2 (7 bases). The CDR3 length is 15 residues. V lost 1 base and J lost 5, with 14 bases in between. CDR1 is SGHTA and CDR2 is FQGNSA in the germline V gene. CDR3 bases: TGTGCCAGCAGCTTAGTCCACGGGGGGCGGGAGACCCAGTACTTC. Encoded protein: CASSLVHGGRETQYF. The complete variable domain, with remaining parts taken from reference TRBV7-2 and TRBJ2-5, reads GAGVSQSPSNKVTEKGKDVELRCDPISGHTALYWYRQSLGQGLEFLIYFQGNSAPDKSGLPSDRFSAERTGGSVSTLTIQRTQQEDSAVYLCASSLVHGGRETQYFGPGTRLLVL.

On this clone itself: At one end, the junction sequence differs from germline, possibly due to a read error. This chain uses TRBV10-3 with TRBJ1-1; a weak D match, TRBD1 (5 bases). This CDR3 spans 14 amino acids. CDR1 is ENHRY and CDR2 is SYGVKD in the germline V gene. The CDR3 here is CASSYSDPGTEAFF. CDR3 sequence (DNA): TGTGCCAGCAGTTACTCGGACCCAGGGACTGAAGCTTTCTTT.

The V call is TRBV6-5, the J call TRBJ1-1, with TRBD1 as a possible D gene (5 bases). The V end was cut by 0 bases, the J end by 0 bases, with 8 bases between. The germline gives CDR1 MNHEY, CDR2 SVGAGI. This CDR3 spans 15 amino acids. CDR3 sequence reads: CASSYSQGLNTEAFF. DNA of the CDR3: TGTGCCAGCAGTTACTCGCAGGGATTGAACACTGAAGCTTTCTTT.

The rearrangement uses TRBV7-2 and TRBJ2-1; D possibly corresponds to TRBD2 (5 bases). CDR3 length: 13 residues. Per germline, CDR1 SGHTA and CDR2 FQGNSA. V lost 5 bases to trimming and J lost 7 bases, with 12 bases between them. CDR3: CASSRGEVNEQFF. The CDR3 nucleotides read TGTGCCAGCAGCCGGGGAGAGGTTAATGAGCAGTTCTTC.

CDR3 DNA sequence: TGTGCCAGCGACAGCAACTATGGCTACACCTTC. Translated, it gives CASDSNYGYTF. The chain recombines TRBV2 with TRBJ1-2; perhaps TRBD1 as D (5 bases). The CDR3 has 11 amino acids. Germline V gene lookup returns CDR1 SNHLY and CDR2 FYNNEI. V was cut by 8 bases and J by 2 bases, with 6 bases left in between.

The J gene is TRBJ1-1, the V gene TRBV16, with D unclear. This CDR3 spans 13 amino acids. Deletions cut 0 bases from V and 10 bases from J, with 12 bases between. The germline V gene has CDR1 KGHSY and CDR2 FQNENV. The CDR3 DNA sequence: TGTGCCAGCAGCCAATCGAGTGGGCGGGGAGCTTTCTTT. Translating it yields CASSQSSGRGAFF.

The J gene is TRBJ1-4, the V gene TRBV5-1; D ambiguous. V lost 3 bases and J lost 4, with 10 bases in between. Germline CDR1 and CDR2: SGHRS and YFSETQ. The CDR3 runs 14 residues. CDR3 sequence reads: CASSSGDGNEKLFF. As DNA, the CDR3 is TGCGCCAGCAGCTCAGGCGATGGTAATGAAAAACTGTTTTTT.

V usage is TRBV5-1 and J usage is TRBJ1-1; 10 positions match TRBD1. Germline CDR1 reads SGHRS; CDR2 reads YFSETQ. CDR3 length: 15 residues. The junction had 5 bases not matched to a gene; V was cut back by 3 bases and J by 3 bases. The CDR3 protein is CASSWGQGRHTEAFF. CDR3 coding DNA: TGCGCCAGCAGCTGGGGACAGGGGAGGCACACTGAAGCTTTCTTT.

The rearrangement joins TRBV5-5 to TRBJ2-7, with 7 bases lining up with TRBD1. The V segment lost 1 base and the J segment 3 bases; nucleotides outside the gene matches: 10. The V gene's germline CDR1 is SGHKS and CDR2 YYEKEE (reference sequence). The CDR3 sequence is 16 residues long. CDR3 residues: CASSLSSGQPIYEQYF. In DNA, the CDR3 is TGTGCCAGCAGCTTGTCCTCGGGACAGCCGATCTACGAGCAGTACTTC.

This chain links TRBV7-3 with TRBJ2-7, with 10 bases that match TRBD1. The CDR3 is made up of 15 amino acids. Germline CDR1 reads SGHTA; CDR2 reads FQGTGA. Germline trimming cut 2 bases from V and 4 bases from J; bases unmatched to any gene: 5. This CDR3 reads CASSLSGTGVYEQYF. The CDR3 nucleotides are TGTGCCAGCAGCTTATCCGGGACAGGGGTTTACGAGCAGTACTTC.

The CDR3 region is CASSSDAGNQPQHF. The CDR3 DNA is TGTGCCAGCAGCTCGGATGCGGGCAATCAGCCCCAGCATTTT. The J gene is TRBJ1-5, the V gene TRBV7-6; D gene ambiguous. V lost 4 bases to trimming and J lost 2 bases, with 9 bases between them. The CDR3 runs to 14 residues. Germline V gene sequence: CDR1 SGHVS, CDR2 FNYEAQ. Full variable domain (outside the CDR3, taken from reference TRBV7-6 and TRBJ1-5): GAGVSQSPRYKVTKRGQDVALRCDPISGHVSLYWYRQALGQGPEFLTYFNYEAQQDKSGLPNDRFSAERPEGSISTLTIQRTEQRDSAMYRCASSSDAGNQPQHFGDGTRLSIL.

The CDR3 coding sequence is TGTGCCAGCAGTTCCCCGGGCGGGGCGACGAGCGGGGAGCTGTTTTTT. Its protein is CASSSPGGATSGELFF. The chain uses TRBV28 and TRBJ2-2; D perhaps matches TRBD2 (6 bases). The CDR3 consists of 16 residues. Germline V gives CDR1 MDHEN, CDR2 SYDVKM. Trimming removed 4 bases from V and 7 bases from J, with 19 bases in between.

The J gene is TRBJ2-2, the V gene TRBV19, with D maybe TRBD1 (6 bases). The CDR3 is made up of 17 amino acids. The germline V gene encodes CDR1 LNHDA and CDR2 SQIVND (reference sequence). Between the trimmed V and J ends, which lost 2 bases and 1 base, there was a span of 14 bases. CDR3 loop: CASSIRTVHGNTGELFF. The CDR3 coding sequence is TGTGCCAGTAGTATACGGACAGTTCATGGGAACACCGGGGAGCTGTTTTTT.

J is TRBJ1-2 and V is TRBV5-1; D is ambiguous. The CDR3 runs 13 residues. V lost 0 bases and J lost 7, with 10 bases in between. The germline V gene encodes CDR1 SGHRS and CDR2 YFSETQ. This chain's CDR3 is CASSLGTPGGYTF. The CDR3 bases are TGCGCCAGCAGCTTGGGTACCCCAGGTGGCTACACCTTC.

This clone was counted between two and nine times. The chain employs TRBV7-2 and TRBJ1-2, with D perhaps matching TRBD1 (5 bases). From germline, CDR1 is SGHTA and CDR2 FQGNSA. The length of the CDR3 is 13 residues. The V end lost 5 bases, the J end lost 4 bases, and 11 bases lay between the germline ends. CDR3 protein: CASSRGHPYGYTF. The CDR3 DNA follows: TGTGCCAGCAGCCGCGGACACCCCTATGGCTACACCTTC.

The chain is built from TRBV7-8 and TRBJ1-2; no firm D call. Trimming shortened V by 1 base and J by 8 bases, and 14 bases separated the two germline ends. The germline V gene has CDR1 SGHVS and CDR2 FQNEAQ. There are 14 residues in the CDR3. The CDR3 region is CASSLVATRSGYTF. The CDR3 bases are TGTGCCAGCAGCTTAGTGGCCACGAGGAGCGGCTACACCTTC.

This clone was detected only a few times. This chain uses TRBV28 with TRBJ2-7; D unclear. V lost 6 bases to trimming and J lost 2 bases, with 11 bases between them. The CDR3 is 13 residues long. Germline V gives CDR1 MDHEN, CDR2 SYDVKM. The DNA of the CDR3 is TGTGCCAGCAGGCCGGGTGGCCCCTACGAGCAGTACTTC. Its protein is CASRPGGPYEQYF. The variable domain in full, completed from reference TRBV28 and TRBJ2-7, reads DVKVTQSSRYLVKRTGEKVFLECVQDMDHENMFWYRQDPGLGLRLIYFSYDVKMKEKGDIPEGYSVSREKKERFSLILESASTNQTSMYLCASRPGGPYEQYFGPGTRLTVT.

This chain joins TRBV7-3 and TRBJ2-2; D gene unclear. The germline V and J ends were trimmed by 5 bases and 5 bases, with 12 bases remaining between them. The CDR3 totals 14 residues. Germline V gene sequence: CDR1 SGHTA, CDR2 FQGTGA. This CDR3 reads CASSVLGPTGELFF. The CDR3 region has the DNA TGTGCCAGCAGCGTCCTAGGCCCTACCGGGGAGCTGTTTTTT.